The 25 T cell receptor beta chains given below trace back to one sample, sequenced in a study of neurological immune-mediated disorders. TCRdb analysed the 5' RACE reads with MiXCR anew, one entry per CDR3 protein. The sample includes roughly 80,000 distinct CDR3 sequences, about a sixth seen only once; the top ten take approximately 15%. Material: PBMCs. These receptors were taken from a woman in her thirties or forties in good health.

This clonotype was recorded many times. This rearrangement joins TRBV24-1 to TRBJ2-2; D not certain. Deletions cut 4 bases from V and 10 bases from J, with 6 bases between. This CDR3 spans 11 amino acids. Per the germline V gene, CDR1 is KGHDR and CDR2 is SFDVKD. CDR3 bases: TGTGCCACCAGTGAAGACGCGGAGCTGTTTTTT. Protein sequence: CATSEDAELFF.

This clonotype occurred many times. V and J are TRBV5-6 and TRBJ1-2, with TRBD1 as a possible D gene (5 bases). Germline V gene data show CDR1 as SGHDT and CDR2 as YYEEEE. The germline V and J ends were trimmed by 6 bases and 2 bases, with 14 bases remaining between them. CDR3 length: 14 residues. The chain's CDR3 is CASNPGTVNYGYTF. In DNA form, the CDR3 reads TGTGCCAGCAACCCGGGGACGGTCAACTATGGCTACACCTTC.

A note on this clonotype: One junction end disagrees with the germline gene, perhaps due to a read error. The chain joins TRBV20-1 to TRBJ1-2; no definite D call. From germline, CDR1 is DFQATT and CDR2 SNEGSKA (reference sequence). The CDR3 length is 13 residues. The CDR3 sequence is CSARVESHTGNTF. CDR3 nucleotides: TGCAGTGCTAGAGTGGAAAGTCATACTGGAAACACATTC.

This clonotype was seen repeatedly, ten times or more. V is TRBV5-1 and J is TRBJ1-4, with TRBD1 as a possible D gene (5 bases). V gave up 0 bases and J gave up 8 bases, with 14 bases separating them. There are 15 residues in the CDR3. Per germline, CDR1 SGHRS and CDR2 YFSETQ. The CDR3 sequence: CASSLVGAVREKLFF. CDR3 DNA sequence: TGCGCCAGCAGCTTGGTCGGGGCTGTCCGAGAAAAACTGTTTTTT.

This clonotype was counted ten times or more. The chain links TRBV7-9 to TRBJ2-1, with 10 nucleotides matching TRBD1. The germline V gene has CDR1 SEHNR and CDR2 FQNEAQ (reference sequence). This CDR3 region has 15 residues. The V segment lost 2 bases and the J segment 7 bases; nucleotides outside the gene matches: 5. This CDR3 reads CASSLLGTGVNEQFF. CDR3 in DNA: TGTGCCAGCAGCTTACTCGGGACAGGGGTAAATGAGCAGTTCTTC. The complete variable domain, with remaining parts taken from reference TRBV7-9 and TRBJ2-1, reads DTGVSQNPRHKITKRGQNVTFRCDPISEHNRLYWYRQTLGQGPEFLTYFQNEAQLEKSRLLSDRFSAERPKGSFSTLEIQRTEQGDSAMYLCASSLLGTGVNEQFFGPGTRLTVL.

This clonotype has at least ten counts. The chain combines TRBV4-1 with TRBJ1-6, with 7 bases fitting TRBD1. CDR3 length: 17 amino acids. V gave up 1 base and J gave up 6 bases; unmatched junction bases: 9. The germline CDR1 and CDR2 sequences are MGHRA and YSYEKL. This CDR3 reads CASSQGPGTVTNSPLHF. The CDR3 nucleotides read TGCGCCAGCAGCCAAGGCCCTGGGACAGTCACTAATTCACCCCTCCACTTT.

This clonotype was picked up many times. V and J are TRBV5-1 and TRBJ2-5, with 9 bases that match TRBD2. The junction had 4 bases not matched to a gene; V was cut back by 0 bases and J by 4 bases. This CDR3 spans 15 amino acids. Germline V gene lookup returns CDR1 SGHRS and CDR2 YFSETQ. The CDR3 bases are TGCGCCAGCAGCTTGGGCGCGGGGGGGCGAGAGACCCAGTACTTC. Translated, it gives CASSLGAGGRETQYF.

This clonotype was counted many times. V is TRBV11-1 and J is TRBJ2-2; D is unresolved. CDR3 size: 13 residues. The germline CDR1 and CDR2 sequences are SGHAT and FQDESV (reference sequence). Trimming took off 4 bases at V and 7 bases at J, with 10 bases between the two ends. CDR3 sequence reads: CASSSVGIGELFF. In nucleotides, the CDR3 is TGTGCCAGCAGCTCTGTAGGGATCGGGGAGCTGTTTTTT.

There are many counts of this clonotype. The chain has TRBV12-3 or TRBV12-4 and TRBJ1-1, with 7 bases identical to TRBD1. The CDR3 consists of 16 residues. V shed 5 bases and J 3 bases; nucleotides not matched to a gene: 12. The CDR3 loop reads CASSPETGLRDTEAFF. DNA for the CDR3: TGTGCCAGCAGTCCCGAGACAGGGCTTCGGGACACTGAAGCTTTCTTT.

The J gene is TRBJ1-1, the V gene TRBV7-2; 7 positions agree with TRBD1. Germline V gene sequence: CDR1 SGHTA, CDR2 FQGNSA. This CDR3 is 15 amino acids long. V gave up 3 bases and J gave up 1 base; unmatched junction bases: 5. DNA of the CDR3: TGTGCCAGCAGCTTCCGCCGGACAGGGAACACTGAAGCTTTCTTT. It specifies CASSFRRTGNTEAFF. Full variable domain (rest looked up from reference TRBV7-2 and TRBJ1-1): GAGVSQSPSNKVTEKGKDVELRCDPISGHTALYWYRQSLGQGLEFLIYFQGNSAPDKSGLPSDRFSAERTGGSVSTLTIQRTQQEDSAVYLCASSFRRTGNTEAFFGQGTRLTVV.

As to this clonotype: Just one base apart from a much larger clone, this may be a read error. The chain is built from TRBV15 and TRBJ1-1, with 7 nucleotides matching TRBD1. CDR1 is LNHNV, CDR2 YYDKDF, per germline (reference sequence). This CDR3 is built from 14 residues. This chain's CDR3 is CATSRDRGGTEGFF. The DNA of the CDR3 is TGTGCCACCAGCAGAGATCGAGGGGGCACTGAAGGTTTCTTT.

This clonotype was detected ten times or more. The rearrangement links TRBV29-1 to TRBJ2-3; D uncertain. The V gene lost 4 bases and the J gene lost 2 bases, with 10 bases spanning the gap. This CDR3 is 13 amino acids long. Germline V gene lookup returns CDR1 SQVTM and CDR2 ANQGSEA. Written as DNA, the CDR3 is TGCAGCGTTGCTGGGTTATCCACAGATACGCAGTATTTT. The encoded protein is CSVAGLSTDTQYF.

Ten or more counts support this clonotype. The rearrangement joins TRBV20-1 to TRBJ2-1; D assignment may be TRBD1 or TRBD2 (5 bases each). The CDR3 runs to 15 residues. The V end lost 3 bases, the J end lost 0 bases, and 12 bases lay between the germline ends. Germline V gives CDR1 DFQATT, CDR2 SNEGSKA (reference sequence). The CDR3 coding sequence is TGCAGTGCTAGGGTTAAGGGGAGCTCCTACAATGAGCAGTTCTTC. It translates to CSARVKGSSYNEQFF.

The sample holds many counts of this clonotype. The chain employs TRBV7-2 and TRBJ1-2; D is possibly TRBD1 (5 bases). From germline, CDR1 is SGHTA and CDR2 FQGNSA. This CDR3 is 15 amino acids long. V was shortened by 5 bases and J by 5 bases, with 18 bases between the two germline ends. CDR3 DNA sequence: TGTGCCAGCAGCCCCCGCGGAGATGGGGGGTATGGCTACACCTTC. Amino acid sequence: CASSPRGDGGYGYTF.

This clonotype is medium-sized (0.01 to 0.1%) by share. The V call is TRBV20-1, the J call TRBJ2-3; 15 bases agree with TRBD2. Germline-derived CDR1 and CDR2 are DFQATT and SNEGSKA (reference sequence). The V segment lost 6 bases and the J segment 0 bases; nucleotides outside the gene matches: 13. This CDR3 is built from 19 residues. The CDR3 protein is CSAEFTGTSGGTSTDTQYF. Written as DNA, the CDR3 is TGCAGTGCGGAGTTTACCGGGACTAGCGGGGGGACTAGCACAGATACGCAGTATTTT.

This CDR3 reads CASGLEGGPYEQYF. The CDR3 bases are TGTGCTAGTGGTTTGGAAGGGGGTCCCTACGAGCAGTACTTC. This chain connects TRBV12-5 to TRBJ2-7; possible D gene TRBD1, 6 bases. The CDR3 length is 14 residues. Looked up from germline, CDR1 is LGHNT and CDR2 is FRNRAP. V was shortened by 1 base and J by 2 bases, with 9 bases between the two germline ends.

This chain uses TRBV5-1 with TRBJ2-7; TRBD1 matches 7 bases. CDR3 size: 13 residues. In germline, CDR1 is SGHRS, CDR2 YFSETQ. The V and J ends lost 1 base and 2 bases, in that order; junction bases with no gene match: 0. The CDR3 spells CASSLQGAYEQYF. CDR3 DNA sequence: TGCGCCAGCAGCTTGCAGGGGGCCTACGAGCAGTACTTC.

This clonotype was seen repeatedly, ten times or more. This rearrangement joins TRBV5-1 to TRBJ1-2; maybe TRBD1 (6 bases). Trimming took off 0 bases at V and 6 bases at J, with 12 bases between the two ends. The CDR3 is 14 residues long. The germline CDR1 and CDR2 sequences are SGHRS and YFSETQ. The CDR3 DNA reads TGCGCCAGCAGCTTGGCCTGGGGGGCTGATGGCTACACCTTC. It is translated as CASSLAWGADGYTF. Variable domain in full (rest from reference TRBV5-1 and TRBJ1-2): KAGVTQTPRYLIKTRGQQVTLSCSPISGHRSVSWYQQTPGQGLQFLFEYFSETQRNKGNFPGRFSGRQFSNSRSEMNVSTLELGDSALYLCASSLAWGADGYTFGSGTRLTVV.

In this sample, this clonotype turned up many times. The chain joins TRBV14 to TRBJ2-2, with D uncertain. V lost 5 bases and J lost 6, with 7 bases in between. Germline lookup yields CDR1 SGHDN and CDR2 FVKESK. This CDR3 has 12 amino acids. In DNA, the CDR3 is TGTGCCAGCAGCAAGGAATCCGGGGAGCTGTTTTTT. It encodes CASSKESGELFF.

This clonotype appeared many times. The chain is built from TRBV5-1 and TRBJ2-2; D is unclear. The V gene's germline CDR1 is SGHRS and CDR2 YFSETQ. V dropped 4 bases and J dropped 1 base, with 11 bases sitting between them. The CDR3 runs to 15 residues. CDR3 in amino acids: CASSHLSGNTGELFF. CDR3 coding DNA: TGCGCCAGCAGCCACCTCTCAGGGAACACCGGGGAGCTGTTTTTT.

About this clonotype itself: This clone may be a read error of a much larger clone one base away. The chain recombines TRBV28 with TRBJ1-4; D ambiguous. Looked up from germline, CDR1 is MDHEN and CDR2 is SYDVKM. The CDR3 runs 13 residues. The ends were cut back, 10 bases at V and 2 bases at J, with 11 bases in the middle. The CDR3 protein is CAISWITNEKLFF. CDR3 nucleotide sequence: TGTGCCATCAGCTGGATTACTAATGAAAAACTGTTTTTT. Full variable domain (rest looked up from reference TRBV28 and TRBJ1-4): DVKVTQSSRYLVKRTGEKVFLECVQDMDHENMFWYRQDPGLGLRLIYFSYDVKMKEKGDIPEGYSVSREKKERFSLILESASTNQTSMYLCAISWITNEKLFFGSGTQLSVL.

This clonotype was observed many times. V is TRBV24-1 and J is TRBJ2-3, with D perhaps TRBD1 (5 bases). From germline, CDR1 is KGHDR and CDR2 SFDVKD. Trimming took off 4 bases at V and 8 bases at J, with 15 bases between the two ends. The CDR3 runs to 14 residues. Here the CDR3 DNA reads TGTGCCACCAGTGACCAGGGTGAACGAGTTACGCAGTATTTT. Translation: CATSDQGERVTQYF.

This clonotype appeared many times. The rearrangement joins TRBV20-1 to TRBJ2-3; the match to TRBD2 covers 10 bases. Germline assignment: CDR1 DFQATT and CDR2 SNEGSKA (reference sequence). The CDR3 contains 14 residues. V dropped 5 bases and J dropped 5; count of bases not matched to a gene: 7. The CDR3 coding sequence is TGCAGTGCTCATAGCGGGGGGACGGTAGATACGCAGTATTTT. It codes for CSAHSGGTVDTQYF.

This clonotype was seen repeatedly, ten times or more. The gene calls are TRBV4-3 and TRBJ2-1; 16 nucleotides align to TRBD2. The CDR3 runs 17 residues. With V trimmed by 1 base and J by 16 bases, 13 bases remained unmatched. Germline CDR1 LGHNA, CDR2 YSLEER. CDR3 amino acids: CASSQGQTGTSGGALFF. In DNA, the CDR3 is TGCGCCAGCAGCCAAGGTCAAACCGGGACTAGCGGGGGGGCCCTCTTCTTC.

Only a few counts were recorded for this clonotype. The rearrangement joins TRBV19 to TRBJ1-5, with 8 bases fitting TRBD1. Germline V gene sequence: CDR1 LNHDA, CDR2 SQIVND (reference sequence). The V segment lost 5 bases and the J segment 8 bases; nucleotides outside the gene matches: 8. The CDR3 length is 14 residues. The CDR3 reads CASSPGQGQEPQHF. In nucleotides, the CDR3 is TGTGCCAGTAGTCCAGGACAGGGCCAAGAGCCCCAGCATTTT.